The next 5 T cell receptor beta chains were all read from a single sample in a study of tumor-infiltrating lymphocytes in primary liver carcinoma. Constant-region priming of about 500 ng total RNA yielded TCR beta cDNA. Researchers made the TCR beta libraries by running three nested multiplex PCR rounds with slightly modified ARM-PCR. A C-beta reverse primer was combined with TRBV1-TRBV30 forward primers in the first two PCR rounds, and each round had roughly 11 cycles. TCRdb redid the calling of the multiplex PCR reads with MiXCR, one entry per CDR3 protein. This sample has about 320,000 distinct CDR3 sequences; 58% occur once, and the top ten carry about a sixth. The blood RNA (from unsorted whole blood) was obtained, and germline DNA was also extracted. Sequencing was performed on peripheral blood. All receptors come from a woman in her 30s with primary liver carcinoma and hepatitis B virus infection.

V gene TRBV4-3 combines with J gene TRBJ2-7, with TRBD1 matching over 7 bases. Per germline, CDR1 LGHNA and CDR2 YSLEER. Trimming took 4 bases from V and 2 from J; bases not matched to a gene: 8. CDR3 length: 15 residues. For the CDR3, the DNA is TGCGCCAGCAGCCGGGGGACAGAGGCAACCTACGAGCAGTACTTC. Amino acids: CASSRGTEATYEQYF.

CDR3 region: CASSQMGGLGAFF. The DNA of the CDR3 is TGTGCCAGCAGCCAAATGGGGGGGCTTGGAGCTTTCTTT. The rearrangement joins TRBV7-9 to TRBJ1-1, with D maybe TRBD1 (6 bases). The ends were cut back, 5 bases at V and 10 bases at J, with 17 bases in the middle. Germline CDR1 and CDR2: SEHNR and FQNEAQ (reference sequence). The CDR3 sequence is 13 residues long.

This clonotype was seen repeatedly, ten times or more. V usage is TRBV6-6 and J usage is TRBJ2-1, with D possibly matching TRBD2 (5 bases). The CDR3 is made up of 13 amino acids. Germline CDR1 reads MNHNY; CDR2 reads SVGAGI (reference sequence). Trimming left V 6 bases short and J 5 bases short, with 11 bases between. The CDR3 protein is CASRIGLHNEQFF. Written as DNA, the CDR3 is TGTGCCAGCAGGATCGGACTCCACAATGAGCAGTTCTTC.

CDR3 DNA sequence: TGTGCCAGCAGGGATCAAAAAGGACTATTGGAGACCCAGTACTTC. This translates into CASRDQKGLLETQYF. The chain couples TRBV6-1 to TRBJ2-5; TRBD2 might be the D (6 bases). V dropped 6 bases and J dropped 5 bases, with 19 bases sitting between them. The CDR3 totals 15 residues. CDR1 is MNHNS, CDR2 SASEGT, per germline.

This clonotype was seen repeatedly, ten times or more. The gene calls are TRBV11-2 and TRBJ2-3; possibly TRBD2 for D (6 bases). Germline V gene lookup returns CDR1 SGHAT and CDR2 FQNNGV. V was trimmed by 5 bases and J by 2 bases, leaving 11 bases between them. The CDR3 is made up of 14 amino acids. DNA of the CDR3: TGTGCCAGCAGCCGATCGGACTACACAGATACGCAGTATTTT. Translating it yields CASSRSDYTDTQYF.